The 4 T cell receptor beta chains below all came from one sample that was sequenced in a study of OX40 agonist ivuxolimab in advanced cancers. The data were produced by immunoSEQ multiplex PCR, yet TCRdb's version contains in-frame clones alone and is incomplete. The data hold roughly 76,000 clones, with roughly nine tenths observed a single time. The input for sequencing was CD4+ or CD8+ T cells sorted from blood, taken in a trial of the OX40 agonist ivuxolimab. The receptors stem from an adult with an advanced solid tumor such as melanoma, head and neck, liver or kidney cancer.

CDR3 nucleotide sequence: TGTGCCAGCAGTTTAAGTTCGACAGCAACTAATGAAAAACTGTTTTTT. This codes for CASSLSSTATNEKLFF. The V gene is TRBV27, the J gene TRBJ1-4; a possible D gene is TRBD1 (5 bases). Germline V lookup: CDR1 MNHEY, CDR2 SMNVEV (reference sequence). This CDR3 contains 16 residues. V was cut by 2 bases and J by 0 bases, with 10 bases left in between.

The chain recombines TRBV4-3 with TRBJ1-1; D not certain. Germline loops: CDR1 LGHNA, CDR2 YSLEER. V lost 1 base to trimming and J lost 1 base, with 10 bases between them. The CDR3 contains 15 residues. This chain's CDR3 is CASSQVGSRNTEAFF. Here the CDR3 DNA reads TGCGCCAGCAGCCAAGTCGGCAGCAGGAACACTGAAGCTTTCTTT.

This clone was observed a single time. This sequence joins TRBV21-1 and TRBJ1-1. TRBV21-1 is classified as a pseudogene. The CDR3 has 18 residues. CDR3 residues: CASSTRTGLVDKNTEAFF. CDR3 coding DNA: TGTGCCAGCAGCACCCGGACTGGGCTTGTGGATAAGAACACTGAAGCTTTCTTT.

The chain is built from TRBV6-6 and TRBJ2-7; TRBD1 aligns across 8 bases. V shed 0 bases, J shed 4 bases, and the junction held 2 bases outside the gene matches. The CDR3 totals 14 residues. Germline V gene data show CDR1 as MNHNY and CDR2 as SVGAGI (reference sequence). The CDR3 region is CASSYSGTGYEQYF. The CDR3 DNA sequence: TGTGCCAGCAGTTACTCCGGGACAGGTTACGAGCAGTACTTC.